Listed here are 10 T cell receptor beta chains from one sample, sequenced in a study of blood T cell repertoires in COVID-19. The protocol was immunoSEQ multiplex PCR, while the TCRdb copy is restricted to in-frame clones and leaves out a portion. The profile covers 250,000 or so clones, with 84% appearing a single time and 4% to 4.5% taken by the ten largest. The material sequenced was peripheral blood. The receptors shown here come from a man aged 45-60 years with acute or convalescent COVID-19.

The rearrangement joins TRBV27 to TRBJ2-7; perhaps TRBD2 as D (5 bases). The germline V and J ends were trimmed by 7 bases and 0 bases, with 13 bases remaining between them. The CDR3 extends over 14 amino acids. Germline-derived CDR1 and CDR2 are MNHEY and SMNVEV (reference sequence). The DNA for the CDR3 is TGTGCCAGCATGGCGTGGGAGAGCTCCTACGAGCAGTACTTC. It is translated as CASMAWESSYEQYF.

V usage is TRBV24-1 and J usage is TRBJ2-3; 12 bases map to TRBD2. Looked up from germline, CDR1 is KGHDR and CDR2 is SFDVKD. The V segment lost 2 bases and the J segment 2 bases; nucleotides outside the gene matches: 7. This CDR3 comprises 18 residues. The CDR3 DNA follows: TGTGCCACCAGTGATTCATTTCGGACTAGCGGGGCCACAGATACGCAGTATTTT. It codes for CATSDSFRTSGATDTQYF.

The table lists this clone with a few counts. The chain joins TRBV4-2 to TRBJ1-5; unclear D gene. The CDR3 length is 18 residues. Trimming left V 0 bases short and J 4 bases short, with 19 bases between. Per the germline V gene, CDR1 is LGHNA and CDR2 is YNFKEQ. The CDR3 DNA follows: TGTGCCAGCAGCCAAGAGAGTGTCACGGCCGGGAGGAATCAGCCCCAGCATTTT. It translates to CASSQESVTAGRNQPQHF.

The CDR3 protein is CASTQRKANTGELFF. The CDR3 DNA reads as TGTGCCAGCACCCAGCGGAAAGCGAACACCGGGGAGCTGTTTTTT. The chain joins TRBV28 to TRBJ2-2, with a possible D match to TRBD2 (5 bases). Germline-derived CDR1 and CDR2 are MDHEN and SYDVKM. Trimming took off 7 bases at V and 0 bases at J, with 12 bases between the two ends. The CDR3 has 15 residues.

This chain uses TRBV2 with TRBJ1-6; tentatively, D is TRBD1 (6 bases). CDR1 SNHLY and CDR2 FYNNEI come from the germline V gene. V lost 8 bases, J lost 6 bases, and 14 bases lay in between. The CDR3 extends over 14 amino acids. CDR3 amino acids: CASRTTGFNSPLHF. CDR3 nucleotides: TGTGCCAGCCGGACCACAGGGTTTAATTCACCCCTCCACTTT.

The rearrangement joins TRBV5-8 to TRBJ1-4; unclear D gene. Trimming took off 4 bases at V and 6 bases at J, with 16 bases between the two ends. This CDR3 contains 15 residues. Germline CDR1 SGHTS, CDR2 YDEGEE. The DNA of the CDR3 is TGTGCCAGCAGCCGGACTTTTAGGGCCCATGAAAAACTGTTTTTT. It codes for CASSRTFRAHEKLFF.

This chain joins TRBV5-1 and TRBJ1-4; 10 bases are a match to TRBD1. V dropped 4 bases and J dropped 2; count of bases not matched to a gene: 5. CDR3 length: 16 amino acids. Germline assignment: CDR1 SGHRS and CDR2 YFSETQ. The CDR3: CASSMTGGGTNEKLFF. In DNA, the CDR3 is TGCGCCAGCAGCATGACAGGGGGCGGTACTAATGAAAAACTGTTTTTT.

The chain joins TRBV6-5 to TRBJ2-2, with TRBD1 identical over 10 bases. CDR3 size: 15 residues. J lost 3 bases, V lost 8 bases, and 6 bases had no gene match. CDR1 is MNHEY and CDR2 is SVGAGI in the germline V gene. CDR3 residues: CASAPGTGDTGELFF. Written as DNA, the CDR3 is TGTGCCAGCGCGCCCGGGACAGGGGACACCGGGGAGCTGTTTTTT.

The J gene is TRBJ1-6, the V gene TRBV28; D might be TRBD1 (6 bases). CDR1 is MDHEN and CDR2 is SYDVKM in the germline V gene. The CDR3 is made up of 13 amino acids. V was clipped by 10 bases and J by 6 bases, with 13 bases between them. Here the CDR3 DNA reads TGTGCCACCGTTCAGGGGAGTAATTCACCCCTCCACTTT. This sequence encodes CATVQGSNSPLHF.

The chain joins TRBV11-2 to TRBJ2-1; D is ambiguous. The germline CDR1 and CDR2 sequences are SGHAT and FQNNGV. This CDR3 contains 17 residues. Trimming took 2 bases from V and 0 from J, leaving 14 bases between them. DNA for the CDR3: TGTGCCAGCAGCTTACAGGTGCTCAGCAGCTCCTACAATGAGCAGTTCTTC. It is translated as CASSLQVLSSSYNEQFF.